Presented here are 4 T cell receptor beta chains from one specimen sequenced in a study of blood T cells in healthy people across ages. The second PCR ran about 6 to 12 cycles with a sample-barcoded 5' primer and J-beta primers. Each CDR3 protein gets one entry after TCRdb re-called the 5' RACE reads with MiXCR. The sample holds about 780,000 distinct CDR3 sequences, about 26% seen once. This sample was also put to use in a study of T cells of mothers and their children.

Sequenced sample: blood. The source of these receptors is a boy aged 5-17 years in good health.

The V gene is TRBV10-2, the J gene TRBJ2-7; 9 nucleotides line up with TRBD2. Germline loops: CDR1 WSHSY, CDR2 SAAADI. This CDR3 is built from 16 residues. The ends lost 1 base at V and 5 bases at J; junction bases unmatched: 9. This chain's CDR3 is CASSEFAGGGKDEQYF. The DNA for the CDR3 is TGCGCCAGCAGTGAGTTCGCGGGGGGGGGAAAGGACGAGCAGTACTTC.

The rearrangement links TRBV7-6 to TRBJ2-2; D ambiguous. The ends were cut back, 2 bases at V and 0 bases at J, with 1 base in the middle. This CDR3 has 13 residues. Germline V gives CDR1 SGHVS, CDR2 FNYEAQ. The CDR3 spells CASSLPNTGELFF. CDR3 DNA sequence: TGTGCCAGCAGCTTACCGAACACCGGGGAGCTGTTTTTT.

This clonotype was detected ten times or more. This chain links TRBV28 with TRBJ2-7; D ambiguous. CDR3 length: 11 amino acids. Trimming cost V 2 bases and J 6 bases, with 5 bases left between them. Germline values: CDR1 MDHEN, CDR2 SYDVKM. CDR3 DNA: TGTGCCAGCAGTTTAGGGATCGAGCAGTACTTC. Translated: CASSLGIEQYF. The entire variable domain, with the rest obtained from reference TRBV28 and TRBJ2-7, is as follows: DVKVTQSSRYLVKRTGEKVFLECVQDMDHENMFWYRQDPGLGLRLIYFSYDVKMKEKGDIPEGYSVSREKKERFSLILESASTNQTSMYLCASSLGIEQYFGPGTRLTVT.

This clonotype was recorded a few times. The chain is built from TRBV20-1 and TRBJ2-5; D remains ambiguous. Germline V CDR1 and CDR2: DFQATT, SNEGSKA (reference sequence). This CDR3 region has 16 residues. V was shortened by 0 bases and J by 2 bases, with 16 bases between the two germline ends. The CDR3: CSARDSQTYFQETQYF. The CDR3 bases are TGCAGTGCTAGAGATTCCCAGACGTACTTTCAAGAGACCCAGTACTTC.